The 27 T cell receptor beta chains below were found in one sample sequenced in a study of beta chain features in type 1 diabetes. Antigens for these TCRs are unknown. Study-wide results and caveats: Patients with Type 1 diabetes showed moderately but significantly shorter TCRB CDR3s in all four CD4+ subsets.

The entirety of the isolated RNA underwent reverse transcription, so expressed TCRB transcripts were sequenced. Assay: immunoSEQ multiplex PCR; the TCRdb copy retains only in-frame clones and omits some. The sample lists around 650,000 clones, roughly 12% seen once, with more than 0.09% in the top ten. What was sequenced was naive CD4+ T cells from blood. Receptors were obtained from a man aged 25 to 45 with type 1 diabetes.

This clone was found a few times. CDR3 in DNA: TGTGCCAGCACAAGGAGGGTGAACACTGAAGCTTTCTTT. Translation gives CASTRRVNTEAFF. The rearrangement uses TRBV13 and TRBJ1-1, with D unclear. The V end was cut by 7 bases, the J end by 0 bases, with 9 bases between. Looked up from germline, CDR1 is PRHDT and CDR2 is FYEKMQ (reference sequence). The CDR3 covers 13 residues.

This clone was seen only a few times. The gene calls are TRBV28 and TRBJ1-2, with D hard to call. Germline values: CDR1 MDHEN, CDR2 SYDVKM. The CDR3 has 12 amino acids. With 5 bases removed from V and 8 bases from J, the gap between germline ends came to 12 bases. The CDR3, as DNA: TGTGCCAGCAGTCTACAGCTATTAGGCTACACCTTC. This encodes CASSLQLLGYTF.

The V and J genes are TRBV7-9 and TRBJ2-7, with D hard to call. The CDR3 loop spans 14 amino acids. The V end was cut by 7 bases, the J end by 0 bases, with 13 bases between. From germline, CDR1 is SEHNR and CDR2 FQNEAQ (reference sequence). The DNA of the CDR3 is TGTGCCAGCACGGAAGGACGCGTCTCCTACGAGCAGTACTTC. Encoded protein: CASTEGRVSYEQYF. Together with reference TRBV7-9 and TRBJ2-7, the CDR3 gives the full variable domain: DTGVSQNPRHKITKRGQNVTFRCDPISEHNRLYWYRQTLGQGPEFLTYFQNEAQLEKSRLLSDRFSAERPKGSFSTLEIQRTEQGDSAMYLCASTEGRVSYEQYFGPGTRLTVT.

This clone was seen more than once but under ten times. The chain has TRBV29-1 and TRBJ2-3; possibly TRBD1 for D (6 bases). V dropped 6 bases and J dropped 1 base, with 11 bases sitting between them. Looked up from germline, CDR1 is SQVTM and CDR2 is ANQGSEA. The CDR3 has 13 residues. The CDR3 reads CSVIQGGTDTQYF. In DNA, the CDR3 is TGCAGCGTCATACAGGGAGGCACAGATACGCAGTATTTT.

In regard to this clone: It is unclear where the CDR3 begins or ends on the DNA, so no DNA is shown, and the CDR3 is as TCRdb lists it. The J gene is TRBJ2-5, the V gene TRBV6-5; the table names TRBD2, a call not compared with the DNA. The CDR3 is 15 amino acids in total, end residues counted. CDR1 is MNHEY and CDR2 is SVGAGI in the germline V gene. The CDR3 spells CASSSSIRSRETQYF.

This clone was observed a few times. The rearrangement joins TRBV27 to TRBJ2-3; unclear D gene. CDR3 length equals 14 residues. Trimming shortened V by 5 bases and J by 2 bases, and 11 bases separated the two germline ends. CDR1 is MNHEY and CDR2 is SMNVEV in the germline V gene (reference sequence). The CDR3 region has the DNA TGTGCCAGCAGTCTTCGAGGATTCACAGATACGCAGTATTTT. This codes for CASSLRGFTDTQYF.

The J gene is TRBJ1-6, the V gene TRBV7-2; D possibly corresponds to TRBD1 (6 bases). CDR1 is SGHTA, CDR2 FQGNSA, per germline. This CDR3 has 15 amino acids. Trimming removed 2 bases from V and 7 bases from J, with 12 bases in between. DNA for the CDR3: TGTGCCAGCAGCTTAAAAGCACAGGGAAATTCACCCCTCCACTTT. Residues: CASSLKAQGNSPLHF.

This clone has a handful of counts. The rearrangement links TRBV6-4 to TRBJ1-2; no firm D call. Trimming removed 4 bases at V and 2 bases at J, with 8 bases between. The germline V gene encodes CDR1 MRHNA and CDR2 SNTAGT. The CDR3 is 13 residues long. In DNA, the CDR3 is TGTGCCAGCAGTGCCCAGCCGAACTATGGCTACACCTTC. Translating gives CASSAQPNYGYTF.

This clone has more than one count but fewer than ten. This chain links TRBV7-6 with TRBJ2-7; TRBD1 matches at 10 bases. There are 15 residues in the CDR3. Germline CDR1 is SGHVS and CDR2 is FNYEAQ. The trim removed 6 bases at V and 5 bases at J, leaving 10 bases unmatched. The CDR3 reads CASSHAGTGVNEQYF. The CDR3 DNA reads TGTGCCAGCAGTCATGCCGGGACAGGGGTAAACGAGCAGTACTTC.

This clone was seen only a few times. The chain combines TRBV5-6 with TRBJ2-6, with no clear D. CDR3 length equals 14 residues. With 2 bases removed from V and 0 bases from J, the gap between germline ends came to 3 bases. Germline V lookup: CDR1 SGHDT, CDR2 YYEEEE. In nucleotides, the CDR3 is TGTGCCAGCAGCTTCGGCTCTGGGGCCAACGTCCTGACTTTC. Residues: CASSFGSGANVLTF.

This clone was detected only a few times. The chain uses TRBV27 and TRBJ2-3; D remains unclear. This CDR3 is built from 11 residues. Germline loops: CDR1 MNHEY, CDR2 SMNVEV (reference sequence). Trimming took 3 bases from V and 7 from J, leaving 5 bases between them. Here the CDR3 reads CASSFRNTQYF. The CDR3 region has the DNA TGTGCCAGCAGTTTCCGCAATACGCAGTATTTT.

The gene calls are TRBV30 and TRBJ2-7, with D possibly TRBD1 on 5 matching bases. The CDR3 contains 13 residues. Per the germline V gene, CDR1 is GTSNPN and CDR2 is SVGIG (reference sequence). V lost 3 bases and J lost 0, with 9 bases in between. The CDR3, as DNA: TGTGCCTGGAGATTAGGGGTCTCCTACGAGCAGTACTTC. This codes for CAWRLGVSYEQYF.

This clone was observed a few times. V gene TRBV5-4 combines with J gene TRBJ1-6; unclear D gene. The CDR3 covers 12 residues. Per the germline V gene, CDR1 is SGHNT and CDR2 is YYREEE (reference sequence). The V and J ends lost 7 bases and 13 bases respectively, with 15 bases between them. The CDR3 loop reads CASPRRVRPLHF. CDR3 coding DNA: TGTGCCAGCCCCCGAAGGGTTCGGCCCCTCCACTTT.

In its sample, this clone was seen a few times. The rearrangement uses TRBV6-5 and TRBJ1-2, with TRBD1 matching 10 bases. Germline V gives CDR1 MNHEY, CDR2 SVGAGI. This CDR3 is 15 amino acids long. The V gene end was trimmed by 7 bases and the J gene end by 8 bases; junction bases not matched to a gene: 13. The CDR3 DNA sequence: TGTGCCAGCACCCTAGGGACAGGGGCCAAGTCCGGCTACACCTTC. It encodes CASTLGTGAKSGYTF.

This clone occurred a few times. This chain uses TRBV7-9 with TRBJ1-5; 7 positions match TRBD1. The CDR3 length is 15 residues. V lost 5 bases, J lost 5 bases, and 9 bases stayed unmatched. Germline loops: CDR1 SEHNR, CDR2 FQNEAQ (reference sequence). As DNA, the CDR3 is TGTGCCAGCAGCCCATACAGGGGAGACGATCAGCCCCAGCATTTT. Translation gives CASSPYRGDDQPQHF. Full variable domain (outside the CDR3, taken from reference TRBV7-9 and TRBJ1-5): DTGVSQNPRHKITKRGQNVTFRCDPISEHNRLYWYRQTLGQGPEFLTYFQNEAQLEKSRLLSDRFSAERPKGSFSTLEIQRTEQGDSAMYLCASSPYRGDDQPQHFGDGTRLSIL.

This sequence joins TRBV7-6 and TRBJ2-1, with D perhaps being TRBD1 or TRBD2 (6 bases each). Germline V CDR1 and CDR2: SGHVS, FNYEAQ. CDR3 size: 18 residues. V gave up 4 bases and J gave up 2 bases, with 21 bases separating them. CDR3 nucleotides: TGTGCCAGCAGCTCTGGGCTACGGGGGCGCGGCCCCTACAATGAGCAGTTCTTC. The encoded protein is CASSSGLRGRGPYNEQFF.

The rearrangement joins TRBV2 to TRBJ1-1; D is uncertain. Deletions cut 10 bases from V and 8 bases from J, with 23 bases between. From germline, CDR1 is SNHLY and CDR2 FYNNEI. This CDR3 has 14 amino acids. The CDR3 DNA follows: TGTGCCACTACGGCGGTGCTCCAGCGGGCAGAAGCTTTCTTT. As protein: CATTAVLQRAEAFF.

To note about this clone: This sample also contains other DNA sequences that code for the same CDR3. The rearrangement links TRBV5-1 to TRBJ2-5; no definite D call. The CDR3 loop spans 11 amino acids. The V end lost 2 bases, the J end lost 5 bases, and 4 bases lay between the germline ends. CDR1 and CDR2 (germline): SGHRS, YFSETQ. The CDR3 here is CASSLQETQYF. DNA of the CDR3: TGCGCCAGCAGCTTACAGGAGACCCAGTACTTC.

V and J are TRBV7-2 and TRBJ2-5; D not certain. Germline V gene sequence: CDR1 SGHTA, CDR2 FQGNSA. This CDR3 comprises 15 residues. The V and J ends lost 5 bases and 2 bases respectively, with 15 bases between them. CDR3 protein: CASSNRALGQETQYF. Written as DNA, the CDR3 is TGTGCCAGCAGCAACCGGGCCCTCGGGCAAGAGACCCAGTACTTC. Variable domain in full (rest from reference TRBV7-2 and TRBJ2-5): GAGVSQSPSNKVTEKGKDVELRCDPISGHTALYWYRQSLGQGLEFLIYFQGNSAPDKSGLPSDRFSAERTGGSVSTLTIQRTQQEDSAVYLCASSNRALGQETQYFGPGTRLLVL.

This chain uses TRBV21-1 with TRBJ2-5; the table's D call, TRBD2, was not checked against the DNA. TRBV21-1 is described as a pseudogene. The CDR3 spans 15 residues. The CDR3 DNA is TGTGCCAGCAGCAAACCCGAGAGAACTCAAGAGACCCAGTACTTC. Protein: CASSKPERTQETQYF.

This clone has only a few counts. CDR3 sequence reads: CATSRVGGGSTDTQYF. The CDR3 nucleotides are TGTGCCACCAGCAGAGTCGGTGGTGGGAGCACAGATACGCAGTATTTT. This chain connects TRBV15 to TRBJ2-3; D gene uncertain. The V end lost 1 base, the J end lost 0 bases, and 11 bases lay between the germline ends. CDR1 LNHNV and CDR2 YYDKDF come from the germline V gene (reference sequence). The CDR3 sequence is 16 residues long.

The CDR3 protein is CASRAGSNTGELFF. DNA of the CDR3: TGTGCCAGCAGGGCCGGGTCCAATACCGGGGAGCTGTTTTTT. This chain connects TRBV9 to TRBJ2-2; D unresolved. V was shortened by 5 bases and J by 5 bases, with 13 bases between the two germline ends. CDR1 is SGDLS, CDR2 YYNGEE, per germline. The CDR3 is 14 amino acids.

The chain is built from TRBV30 and TRBJ1-2; D uncertain. V lost 4 bases, J lost 0 bases, and 21 bases lay in between. Germline V CDR1 and CDR2: GTSNPN, SVGIG (reference sequence). There are 17 residues in the CDR3. CDR3 loop: CAWNSRTSNAPNYGYTF. The CDR3 region has the DNA TGTGCCTGGAACTCAAGGACCTCCAACGCACCTAACTATGGCTACACCTTC.

The table lists this clone with a few counts. The identical CDR3 is also encoded by other nucleotide sequences in the sample. The V and J genes are TRBV2 and TRBJ2-7; D gene uncertain. Germline V gene sequence: CDR1 SNHLY, CDR2 FYNNEI. With 6 bases removed from V and 2 bases from J, the gap between germline ends came to 2 bases. The CDR3 is made up of 10 amino acids. The CDR3 is CASRTYEQYF. The CDR3 nucleotides read TGTGCCAGCAGGACCTACGAGCAGTACTTC.

The rearrangement links TRBV19 to TRBJ2-1, with D unclear. The V end lost 5 bases, the J end lost 10 bases, and 9 bases lay between the germline ends. This CDR3 has 11 residues. Germline CDR1 reads LNHDA; CDR2 reads SQIVND (reference sequence). CDR3 sequence: CASSASREQFF. The CDR3, as DNA: TGTGCCAGTAGTGCCTCCAGGGAGCAGTTCTTC.

This clone has just a few counts. The chain couples TRBV7-2 to TRBJ2-5, with 8 nucleotides matching TRBD2. Germline CDR1 reads SGHTA; CDR2 reads FQGNSA. The trim removed 2 bases at V and 4 bases at J, leaving 9 bases unmatched. The CDR3 has 16 residues. CDR3 loop: CASSLSGGAGAETQYF. The CDR3 coding sequence is TGTGCCAGCAGCTTAAGCGGGGGCGCTGGAGCAGAGACCCAGTACTTC.

This clone was detected a few times. The chain links TRBV4-3 to TRBJ1-2; tentative D call: TRBD1 (5 bases). CDR1 is LGHNA and CDR2 is YSLEER in the germline V gene. This CDR3 contains 16 residues. With 0 bases removed from V and 4 bases from J, the gap between germline ends came to 15 bases. CDR3 protein: CASSQDPKTAVYGYTF. Written as DNA, the CDR3 is TGCGCCAGCAGCCAAGATCCCAAGACAGCAGTCTATGGCTACACCTTC.